This TCR beta chain derives from a study of technical replicates of blood from a handful of donors. Trimming took 3 bases from V and 2 from J, leaving 10 bases between them. Per the germline V gene, CDR1 is LNHDA and CDR2 is SQIVND (reference sequence). The CDR3 is 14 residues long. Using immunoSEQ multiplex PCR, the repertoire was profiled, and TCRdb retains in-frame clones only, with some absent. This sample carries approximately 53,000 clones, about 96% of them seen once, and the ten largest clones take under 0.45%. The V gene is TRBV19, the J gene TRBJ1-1, with D hard to call. The specimen was T cells isolated from PBMCs. The receptor's source is a human donor in good health. CDR3 nucleotides: TGTGCCAGTAGTATTATAGCTTCCAACACTGAAGCTTTCTTT. It yields the protein CASSIIASNTEAFF.